This section outlines one TCR beta chain sequence together with its context. Antigen: not known. The data are from a study of T cells in localized non-small cell lung cancer. General study findings and limits: Higher adjacent-lung clonality was associated with shorter survival.

Assay: immunoSEQ multiplex PCR; the TCRdb copy retains only in-frame clones and omits some. The sample yields around 9,600 clones, just under 90% seen once. The V and J ends lost 9 bases and 0 bases, in that order; junction bases with no gene match: 4. CDR3 length equals 13 residues. Germline lookup yields CDR1 SGHRS and CDR2 YFSETQ. The chain joins TRBV5-1 to TRBJ1-2; 8 bases are a match to TRBD1. The sample consisted of peripheral blood, taken before any cancer treatment. The clonotype originates from a female donor of 60 years or more with stage II squamous cell lung carcinoma. The CDR3 DNA sequence: TGCGCCACTACGACAGGGGCTAACTATGGCTACACCTTC. Translation gives CATTTGANYGYTF.